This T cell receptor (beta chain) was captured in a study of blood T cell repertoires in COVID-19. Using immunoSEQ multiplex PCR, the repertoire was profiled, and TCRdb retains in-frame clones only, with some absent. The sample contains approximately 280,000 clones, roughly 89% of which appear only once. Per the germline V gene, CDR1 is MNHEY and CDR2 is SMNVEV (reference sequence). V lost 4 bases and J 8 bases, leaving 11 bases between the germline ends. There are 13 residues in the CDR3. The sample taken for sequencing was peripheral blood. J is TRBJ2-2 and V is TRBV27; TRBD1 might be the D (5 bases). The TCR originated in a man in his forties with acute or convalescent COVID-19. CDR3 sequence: CASSSGLSGELFF. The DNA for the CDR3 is TGTGCCAGCAGTTCAGGGCTTTCAGGGGAGCTGTTTTTT.